These 29 T cell receptor beta chains share one sample of origin, sequenced in a study of Graves' ophthalmopathy and Graves' hyperthyroidism. RNA transcripts yielded amplified TCR beta CDR3 regions. HTBI-primed RT-PCR formed the first round, and a multiplex PCR formed the second. TCRdb reanalysed the multiplex PCR reads using MiXCR and keeps one entry per CDR3 protein. The table lists over 450,000 distinct CDR3 sequences, approximately 14% of them singletons. The sequenced sample consisted of blood. The receptors come from a woman between 25 and 40 years old with Graves' ophthalmopathy.

This clonotype was seen ten or more times. The rearrangement uses TRBV10-3 and TRBJ1-2, with 8 positions matching TRBD1. V was pared by 3 bases and J by 4 bases, with 7 bases of the junction left unmatched. This CDR3 is 15 amino acids long. Germline V CDR1 and CDR2: ENHRY, SYGVKD. The CDR3 DNA is TGTGCCATCAGTGAAAGGACAGGGCCTAGCTATGGCTACACCTTC. Amino acids: CAISERTGPSYGYTF.

There are many counts of this clonotype. This chain uses TRBV20-1 with TRBJ2-5; TRBD2 agrees at 8 bases. This CDR3 comprises 16 residues. Germline V gene data show CDR1 as DFQATT and CDR2 as SNEGSKA (reference sequence). CDR3 bases: TGCACCGGAGCGGGCGGTAGCGGGACCCTGGGGGAGACCCAGTACTTC. Protein product: CTGAGGSGTLGETQYF.

This clonotype appeared many times. CDR3 DNA sequence: TGTGCCAGCAGTTACGGGACAGGGGGCCCCTATGGCTACACCTTC. Encoded protein: CASSYGTGGPYGYTF. This chain links TRBV6-5 with TRBJ1-2; the match to TRBD1 covers 12 bases. The CDR3 has 15 residues. CDR1 is MNHEY, CDR2 SVGAGI, per germline. V gave up 2 bases and J gave up 4 bases; unmatched junction bases: 2.

This clonotype was observed at least ten times. The rearrangement links TRBV11-3 to TRBJ2-7; D is perhaps TRBD1 (5 bases). Deletions cut 0 bases from V and 0 bases from J, with 9 bases between. CDR3 length equals 15 residues. Germline V CDR1 and CDR2: SGHNT, YENEEA. Here the CDR3 reads CASSLEAGISYEQYF. The CDR3 DNA sequence: TGTGCCAGCAGCTTAGAGGCAGGGATCTCCTACGAGCAGTACTTC.

This clonotype was detected ten times or more. The chain is built from TRBV28 and TRBJ1-1; 11 bases match TRBD1. Germline V gene sequence: CDR1 MDHEN, CDR2 SYDVKM. The V and J ends lost 1 base and 11 bases, in that order; junction bases with no gene match: 9. CDR3 length: 15 residues. CDR3 sequence: CASSLFGQGATSAFF. CDR3 coding DNA: TGTGCCAGCAGTTTATTCGGACAGGGGGCTACTAGTGCTTTCTTT.

Worth noting for this clonotype: This may be a read error, as it is one base from a much larger clone. The rearrangement links TRBV7-2 to TRBJ2-2, with D tentatively TRBD2 (6 bases). V lost 3 bases and J 5 bases, leaving 13 bases between the germline ends. This CDR3 contains 15 residues. CDR1 is SGHTA, CDR2 FQGNSA, per germline. CDR3 coding DNA: TGTGCCAGCAGCTTGAAGGCGGGGTGGACCGGGGAGCTGTTTTTT. This encodes CASSLKAGWTGELFF.

CDR3 residues: CASSHRTSGVPGELFF. As DNA, the CDR3 is TGTGCCAGCAGCCATCGGACTAGCGGGGTTCCCGGGGAGCTGTTTTTT. V usage is TRBV3-1 and J usage is TRBJ2-2; the match to TRBD2 covers 12 bases. Looked up from germline, CDR1 is LGHDT and CDR2 is YNNKEL (reference sequence). Trimming at V came to 3 bases and at J to 6 bases, leaving 5 bases not matched to a gene. This CDR3 has 16 amino acids.

There are many counts of this clonotype. One end of the junction varies from germline; a read error may be responsible. The chain uses TRBV12-3 or TRBV12-4 and TRBJ2-7, with D possibly TRBD1 on 5 matching bases. This CDR3 is built from 13 residues. The CDR3 sequence: CVSSLRQTSEQYF. CDR3 nucleotide sequence: TGTGTCAGCAGTCTCCGACAGACCTCCGAGCAGTACTTC.

This clonotype was found many times. The J gene is TRBJ2-7, the V gene TRBV6-5; a weak D match, TRBD2 (6 bases). The V gene lost 2 bases and the J gene lost 2 bases, with 16 bases spanning the gap. Per germline, CDR1 MNHEY and CDR2 SVGAGI. The CDR3 runs 16 residues. The CDR3 DNA reads TGTGCCAGCAGTTACGGACGAGGGAGGAATACCTACGAGCAGTACTTC. Translated: CASSYGRGRNTYEQYF.

This clonotype was observed at least ten times. The chain uses TRBV7-8 and TRBJ2-7; TRBD1 matches 7 bases. Germline V CDR1 and CDR2: SGHVS, FQNEAQ. V was pared by 1 base and J by 3 bases, with 6 bases of the junction left unmatched. The CDR3 is made up of 15 amino acids. CDR3 region: CASSLDGTDIYEQYF. The CDR3, as DNA: TGTGCCAGCAGCTTAGATGGGACAGATATCTACGAGCAGTACTTC. Based on the CDR3 plus reference TRBV7-8 and TRBJ2-7, the full variable domain is GAGVSQSPRYKVAKRGQDVALRCDPISGHVSLFWYQQALGQGPEFLTYFQNEAQLDKSGLPSDRFFAERPEGSVSTLKIQRTQQEDSAVYLCASSLDGTDIYEQYFGPGTRLTVT.

The table lists this clonotype with a count of one. A single base separates this from a much larger clone, so it may be a read error. The rearrangement uses TRBV12-3 or TRBV12-4 and TRBJ1-1, with 7 bases lining up with TRBD1. The CDR3 runs to 13 residues. DNA for the CDR3: TGTGCCAGCAACGAACAGGGGTTCACTGAAGCTTGCTTT. It specifies CASNEQGFTEACF.

V usage is TRBV28 and J usage is TRBJ1-2; D may be TRBD1 (5 bases). This CDR3 comprises 14 residues. Germline CDR1 MDHEN, CDR2 SYDVKM. V was cut by 3 bases and J by 3 bases, with 11 bases left in between. CDR3 bases: TGTGCCAGCAGTTTGGGGGGGGATGACTATGGCTACACCTTC. Translation: CASSLGGDDYGYTF.

This rearrangement joins TRBV6-5 to TRBJ1-3; D is ambiguous. Per the germline V gene, CDR1 is MNHEY and CDR2 is SVGAGI. The CDR3 is 14 residues long. V lost 4 bases to trimming and J lost 0 bases, with 7 bases between them. The DNA of the CDR3 is TGTGCCAGCAGTTCACGGAGCTCTGGAAACACCATATATTTT. It encodes CASSSRSSGNTIYF.

This clonotype has more than one count but fewer than ten. This chain uses TRBV4-2 with TRBJ2-2; maybe TRBD2 (5 bases). The V end was cut by 0 bases, the J end by 7 bases, with 21 bases between. This CDR3 contains 18 residues. Germline V gene data show CDR1 as LGHNA and CDR2 as YNFKEQ. The CDR3 loop is CASSQDPQQNTAVGELFF. DNA for the CDR3: TGTGCCAGCAGCCAAGATCCCCAACAGAACACAGCGGTCGGGGAGCTGTTTTTT.

This clonotype appeared many times. The chain has TRBV19 and TRBJ1-2, with D hard to call. CDR1 LNHDA and CDR2 SQIVND come from the germline V gene (reference sequence). The CDR3 covers 14 residues. Trimming left V 7 bases short and J 4 bases short, with 16 bases between. CDR3 sequence (DNA): TGTGCCAGTACCATTGGGTTGGGCAGCTATGGCTACACCTTC. Translation: CASTIGLGSYGYTF.

This clonotype was picked up many times. This chain uses TRBV5-1 with TRBJ1-1, with D unresolved. Trimming removed 3 bases from V and 1 base from J, with 10 bases in between. The V gene's germline CDR1 is SGHRS and CDR2 YFSETQ. The CDR3 is 14 residues long. Written as DNA, the CDR3 is TGCGCCAGCAGCTGGACCGGTTCGAACACTGAAGCTTTCTTT. Its translation: CASSWTGSNTEAFF.

In its sample, this clonotype was seen many times. The CDR3 loop is CASSLAVPGHPQETQYF. The CDR3 coding sequence is TGTGCCAGCAGCTTAGCCGTGCCGGGACACCCTCAAGAGACCCAGTACTTC. This chain joins TRBV7-2 and TRBJ2-5; possible D gene TRBD1, 6 bases. Germline lookup yields CDR1 SGHTA and CDR2 FQGNSA. This CDR3 contains 17 residues. With 0 bases removed from V and 2 bases from J, the gap between germline ends came to 16 bases. Looking up the rest from reference TRBV7-2 and TRBJ2-5 gives the full variable domain: GAGVSQSPSNKVTEKGKDVELRCDPISGHTALYWYRQSLGQGLEFLIYFQGNSAPDKSGLPSDRFSAERTGGSVSTLTIQRTQQEDSAVYLCASSLAVPGHPQETQYFGPGTRLLVL.

In its sample, this clonotype was seen many times. The chain couples TRBV20-1 to TRBJ2-7; tentatively, D is TRBD2 (6 bases). The germline V gene encodes CDR1 DFQATT and CDR2 SNEGSKA (reference sequence). The CDR3 runs 13 residues. V lost 3 bases, J lost 5 bases, and 14 bases lay in between. Here the CDR3 reads CSASPSAWHEQYF. CDR3 in DNA: TGCAGTGCTAGCCCTAGCGCGTGGCACGAGCAGTACTTC.

This clonotype was seen repeatedly, ten times or more. This CDR3 is CASSVGPTYEQYF. Written as DNA, the CDR3 is TGTGCCAGCAGTGTAGGGCCGACCTACGAGCAGTACTTC. The chain combines TRBV6-1 with TRBJ2-7; no firm D call. V lost 4 bases to trimming and J lost 2 bases, with 9 bases between them. CDR3 length equals 13 residues. The germline V gene encodes CDR1 MNHNS and CDR2 SASEGT.

This clonotype was seen ten or more times. This chain links TRBV12-3 or TRBV12-4 with TRBJ1-2, with no clear D. The CDR3 contains 12 residues. The V gene lost 3 bases and the J gene lost 8 bases, with 10 bases spanning the gap. The CDR3 region is CASSFVSPGYTF. As DNA, the CDR3 is TGTGCCAGCAGTTTTGTAAGCCCCGGCTACACCTTC.

There are a few counts of this clonotype. V and J are TRBV5-1 and TRBJ1-2; D ambiguous. V was shortened by 0 bases and J by 3 bases, with 12 bases between the two germline ends. The CDR3 runs to 15 residues. Germline CDR1 reads SGHRS; CDR2 reads YFSETQ. CDR3 DNA sequence: TGCGCCAGCAGCTTGGGGTTTGCGGACGACTATGGCTACACCTTC. Amino acids: CASSLGFADDYGYTF.

This clonotype was counted many times. The CDR3 DNA sequence: TGCGCCAGCAGCTTGGTAGTTGGGGTCGGCGGGAGCACTGAAGCTTTCTTT. It encodes CASSLVVGVGGSTEAFF. V and J are TRBV5-1 and TRBJ1-1; D call uncertain. Germline CDR1 SGHRS, CDR2 YFSETQ. The V end lost 0 bases, the J end lost 4 bases, and 19 bases lay between the germline ends. CDR3 size: 17 residues.

This clonotype was picked up a small number of times. This chain uses TRBV28 with TRBJ2-4; D call uncertain. Germline V gene data show CDR1 as MDHEN and CDR2 as SYDVKM. The CDR3 length is 14 residues. Trimming took off 3 bases at V and 2 bases at J, with 8 bases between the two ends. The CDR3 protein is CASSFPLSKNIQYF. DNA for the CDR3: TGTGCCAGCAGTTTCCCCCTTTCCAAAAACATTCAGTACTTC.

This clonotype was picked up many times. This chain links TRBV20-1 with TRBJ2-2; D is possibly TRBD2 (5 bases). The CDR3 extends over 17 amino acids. The germline V gene encodes CDR1 DFQATT and CDR2 SNEGSKA (reference sequence). V was shortened by 6 bases and J by 0 bases, with 20 bases between the two germline ends. CDR3 amino acids: CSAKELAGGSNTGELFF. The CDR3 DNA follows: TGCAGTGCGAAAGAGCTCGCGGGCGGTTCGAACACCGGGGAGCTGTTTTTT.

This clonotype was found many times. The V call is TRBV30, the J call TRBJ2-2; 9 nucleotides align to TRBD1. In germline, CDR1 is GTSNPN, CDR2 SVGIG (reference sequence). V was pared by 8 bases and J by 7 bases, with 8 bases of the junction left unmatched. The CDR3 runs to 13 residues. CDR3 in amino acids: CARLQGADGELFF. As DNA, the CDR3 is TGTGCCAGGCTACAGGGGGCGGACGGGGAGCTGTTTTTT.

This clonotype occurred many times. The CDR3 DNA is TGTGCCAGCAGCTCAGACAGGGGCGAGCAGTACTTC. Protein sequence: CASSSDRGEQYF. J is TRBJ2-7 and V is TRBV11-2; 8 bases line up with TRBD1. Germline loops: CDR1 SGHAT, CDR2 FQNNGV. The CDR3 covers 12 residues. The trim removed 4 bases at V and 6 bases at J, leaving 2 bases unmatched.

This clonotype was counted at least ten times. The V call is TRBV29-1, the J call TRBJ1-1; 8 bases are a match to TRBD1. This CDR3 has 15 amino acids. J was trimmed by 7 bases and V by 5 bases; bases with no gene match: 15. Germline assignment: CDR1 SQVTM and CDR2 ANQGSEA. The chain's CDR3 is CSVLGRGRRGDEAFF. The CDR3 DNA reads TGCAGCGTTCTCGGCAGGGGGCGGCGAGGGGATGAAGCTTTCTTT.

This clonotype was picked up many times. The rearrangement links TRBV15 to TRBJ2-7; 9 bases line up with TRBD2. V lost 0 bases and J lost 5; bases outside the gene matches: 11. The CDR3 is 17 residues long. Germline CDR1 is LNHNV and CDR2 is YYDKDF (reference sequence). The CDR3 DNA is TGTGCCACCAGCAGAGATAAAGCGGGGGGCCCTGATAACGAGCAGTACTTC. Protein product: CATSRDKAGGPDNEQYF. The entire variable domain, with the rest obtained from reference TRBV15 and TRBJ2-7, is as follows: DAMVIQNPRYQVTQFGKPVTLSCSQTLNHNVMYWYQQKSSQAPKLLFHYYDKDFNNEADTPDNFQSRRPNTSFCFLDIRSPGLGDTAMYLCATSRDKAGGPDNEQYFGPGTRLTVT.

This clonotype appeared many times. The V and J genes are TRBV12-3 or TRBV12-4 and TRBJ2-7; a possible D gene is TRBD2 (5 bases). The CDR3 is 13 residues long. V was cut by 5 bases and J by 9 bases, with 17 bases left in between. CDR3 amino acids: CASSQDSQWGQYF. The CDR3 DNA sequence: TGTGCCAGCAGTCAGGACTCACAATGGGGGCAGTACTTC.